This entry lists 29 T cell receptor beta chains sequenced from one sample in a study of T cells in tuberculosis. The data were produced by immunoSEQ multiplex PCR, yet TCRdb's version contains in-frame clones alone and is incomplete. The repertoire holds tens of thousands of clones, with approximately 94% as singletons. Specimen: PBMCs. Receptors originate from a donor aged 10 to 29 with latent tuberculosis or without tuberculosis infection. Some clones in this sample may be carry-over from other donors' samples.

The chain joins TRBV10-3 to TRBJ1-6, with 7 bases lining up with TRBD1. Germline V gives CDR1 ENHRY, CDR2 SYGVKD. V lost 6 bases, J lost 8 bases, and 7 bases stayed unmatched. The CDR3 runs 14 residues. The CDR3 region has the DNA TGTGCCATCAGCGGAGGGGGCTGGGATTCACCCCTCCACTTT. It encodes CAISGGGWDSPLHF.

This chain joins TRBV5-1 and TRBJ2-3, with 11 bases fitting TRBD2. The CDR3 is 16 amino acids. With 4 bases clipped from V and 2 bases from J, the junction kept 6 bases outside the gene matches. The germline V gene has CDR1 SGHRS and CDR2 YFSETQ. The CDR3 protein is CASSGPLAGVTDTQYF. CDR3 coding DNA: TGCGCCAGCAGCGGGCCACTAGCGGGGGTCACAGATACGCAGTATTTT.

The chain employs TRBV18 and TRBJ1-2, with TRBD1 matching 9 bases. The CDR3 has 12 amino acids. V was clipped by 5 bases and J by 8 bases; unmatched bases: 3. The germline gives CDR1 KGHSH, CDR2 LQKENI. CDR3 nucleotides: TGTGCCAGCTCATCGGGACAGGGAGGCTACACCTTC. This translates into CASSSGQGGYTF.

V and J are TRBV4-1 and TRBJ1-1; D might be TRBD1 (6 bases). V lost 0 bases to trimming and J lost 8 bases, with 22 bases between them. The germline gives CDR1 MGHRA, CDR2 YSYEKL. The CDR3 contains 17 residues. This CDR3 is CASSQEPITWTAVEAFF. CDR3 bases: TGCGCCAGCAGCCAAGAACCCATCACATGGACAGCCGTAGAAGCTTTCTTT.

V usage is TRBV13 and J usage is TRBJ2-3; a possible D gene is TRBD2 (7 bases). The germline V and J ends were trimmed by 5 bases and 0 bases, with 12 bases remaining between them. Germline CDR1 PRHDT, CDR2 FYEKMQ (reference sequence). The CDR3 runs to 15 residues. The DNA for the CDR3 is TGTGCCAGCAGCCCGGGGGGCACTAGCACAGATACGCAGTATTTT. Translating it yields CASSPGGTSTDTQYF.

The V call is TRBV25-1, the J call TRBJ2-1, with D possibly TRBD2 on 6 matching bases. Looked up from germline, CDR1 is MGHDK and CDR2 is SYGVNS. CDR3 length: 16 residues. V was shortened by 5 bases and J by 3 bases, with 17 bases between the two germline ends. In DNA, the CDR3 is TGTGCCAGCAGTCCCCAGTCAGGCGGGGACTACAATGAGCAGTTCTTC. Protein sequence: CASSPQSGGDYNEQFF.

This clone was observed once. The gene calls are TRBV15 and TRBJ2-7; D unclear. The CDR3 sequence is 16 residues long. Trimming pared 0 bases from V and 0 bases from J, leaving 12 bases between. Germline V gives CDR1 LNHNV, CDR2 YYDKDF (reference sequence). CDR3 protein: CATSRESTWSSYEQYF. Written as DNA, the CDR3 is TGTGCCACCAGCAGAGAGTCGACCTGGAGCTCCTACGAGCAGTACTTC.

On this clone itself: The junction departs from germline at one end; a sequencing error may be responsible. The rearrangement joins TRBV29-1 to TRBJ1-2; TRBD1 is a possible D gene (6 bases). The germline V gene has CDR1 SQVTM and CDR2 ANQGSEA. The CDR3 has 13 amino acids. The CDR3 loop reads CSVEGGQDYGYTF. DNA for the CDR3: TGCAGCGTCGAAGGGGGGCAGGACTATGGCTACACCTTC.

The rearrangement joins TRBV18 to TRBJ1-1; unclear D gene. Trimming removed 6 bases from V and 3 bases from J, with 17 bases in between. Germline lookup yields CDR1 KGHSH and CDR2 LQKENI. The length of the CDR3 is 15 residues. CDR3 DNA: TGTGCCAGCTCGAGCATACAGAGGGATTACACTGAAGCTTTCTTT. It translates to CASSSIQRDYTEAFF.

CDR3 DNA: TGTGCCAGCAGCCGATCGACAGGGGGTAATGAAAAACTGTTTTTT. Its protein is CASSRSTGGNEKLFF. The chain employs TRBV7-2 and TRBJ1-4; TRBD1 matches at 9 bases. The CDR3 contains 15 residues. J gave up 4 bases and V 5 bases, and 5 bases lay outside the gene matches. Per the germline V gene, CDR1 is SGHTA and CDR2 is FQGNSA.

The sample holds one count of this clone. This chain joins TRBV5-1 and TRBJ2-7; D is unclear. The germline V gene encodes CDR1 SGHRS and CDR2 YFSETQ. With 1 base removed from V and 0 bases from J, the gap between germline ends came to 11 bases. The CDR3 totals 15 residues. As DNA, the CDR3 is TGCGCCAGCAGCTTGTTAGACTCGAGCTCCTACGAGCAGTACTTC. It specifies CASSLLDSSSYEQYF.

The rearrangement links TRBV11-2 to TRBJ2-7, with TRBD1 matching 8 bases. The CDR3 sequence is 15 residues long. Germline V CDR1 and CDR2: SGHAT, FQNNGV. J was trimmed by 5 bases and V by 1 base; bases with no gene match: 7. The chain's CDR3 is CASSLAGGAIDEQYF. CDR3 sequence (DNA): TGTGCCAGCAGCTTAGCAGGGGGCGCTATCGACGAGCAGTACTTC. Supplemented by reference TRBV11-2 and TRBJ2-7, the full variable domain reads EAGVAQSPRYKIIEKRQSVAFWCNPISGHATLYWYQQILGQGPKLLIQFQNNGVVDDSQLPKDRFSAERLKGVDSTLKIQPAKLEDSAVYLCASSLAGGAIDEQYFGPGTRLTVT.

The gene calls are TRBV2 and TRBJ1-4; D is undetermined. The CDR3 covers 11 residues. The V gene's germline CDR1 is SNHLY and CDR2 FYNNEI. With 4 bases removed from V and 6 bases from J, the gap between germline ends came to 3 bases. The CDR3 spells CASSVDEKLFF. For the CDR3, the DNA is TGTGCCAGCAGTGTCGATGAAAAACTGTTTTTT.

The V and J genes are TRBV5-1 and TRBJ1-6; D remains ambiguous. From germline, CDR1 is SGHRS and CDR2 YFSETQ. The CDR3 loop spans 18 amino acids. V was shortened by 4 bases and J by 0 bases, with 17 bases between the two germline ends. The DNA for the CDR3 is TGCGCCAGCAGCCTTGGAGTGGTATCAACCTCCTATAATTCACCCCTCCACTTT. This codes for CASSLGVVSTSYNSPLHF.

The chain has TRBV10-2 and TRBJ1-6; D remains ambiguous. This CDR3 has 13 amino acids. With 6 bases removed from V and 0 bases from J, the gap between germline ends came to 3 bases. The germline V gene has CDR1 WSHSY and CDR2 SAAADI. In DNA, the CDR3 is TGCGCCAGCAGCTCCTCCTATAATTCACCCCTCCACTTT. Its translation: CASSSSYNSPLHF.

The V and J genes are TRBV14 and TRBJ1-4, with no clear D. V was cut by 0 bases and J by 4 bases, with 3 bases left in between. The CDR3 runs to 13 residues. CDR1 and CDR2 (germline): SGHDN, FVKESK. The chain's CDR3 is CASSQDINEKLFF. The CDR3 DNA follows: TGTGCCAGCAGCCAAGACATTAATGAAAAACTGTTTTTT. The full variable domain, in which reference TRBV14 and TRBJ1-4 provide the parts outside the CDR3, is EAGVTQFPSHSVIEKGQTVTLRCDPISGHDNLYWYRRVMGKEIKFLLHFVKESKQDESGMPNNRFLAERTGGTYSTLKVQPAELEDSGVYFCASSQDINEKLFFGSGTQLSVL.

The chain has TRBV9 and TRBJ2-7; 9 bases fit TRBD2. The CDR3 extends over 13 amino acids. Trimming removed 4 bases from V and 4 bases from J; junction bases left unmatched: 3. The V gene's germline CDR1 is SGDLS and CDR2 YYNGEE. The CDR3 loop reads CASSLAGSYEQYF. The CDR3 DNA follows: TGTGCCAGCAGCCTAGCGGGGTCATACGAGCAGTACTTC.

A few counts support this clone. This chain connects TRBV4-2 to TRBJ1-5; maybe TRBD1 (5 bases). Trimming shortened V by 3 bases and J by 7 bases, and 13 bases separated the two germline ends. Germline CDR1 is LGHNA and CDR2 is YNFKEQ. The CDR3 is made up of 14 amino acids. CDR3 region: CASSQSLGGQPQHF. CDR3 bases: TGTGCCAGCAGCCAGAGCCTCGGGGGGCAGCCCCAGCATTTT.

The gene calls are TRBV6-6 and TRBJ1-2; a possible D gene is TRBD1 (6 bases). Germline V CDR1 and CDR2: MNHNY, SVGAGI (reference sequence). The germline V and J ends were trimmed by 3 bases and 6 bases, with 17 bases remaining between them. The CDR3 extends over 15 amino acids. The CDR3 protein is CASSYSPFTGNGYTF. The CDR3 DNA follows: TGTGCCAGCAGTTATTCACCATTTACAGGGAATGGCTACACCTTC.

The V gene is TRBV7-8, the J gene TRBJ1-3; TRBD1 is a possible D gene (6 bases). Deletions cut 3 bases from V and 2 bases from J, with 17 bases between. The CDR3 length is 17 residues. Germline CDR1 SGHVS, CDR2 FQNEAQ. CDR3 coding DNA: TGTGCCAGCAGCTTGATCAGGGGAGAAGAGGCTGGAAACACCATATATTTT. Its protein is CASSLIRGEEAGNTIYF.

This chain links TRBV27 with TRBJ2-1, with a tentative D call TRBD1 (5 bases). In germline, CDR1 is MNHEY, CDR2 SMNVEV (reference sequence). V was cut by 0 bases and J by 3 bases, with 6 bases left in between. CDR3 length: 14 amino acids. DNA for the CDR3: TGTGCCAGCAGTTTATCAGGGGTCTACAATGAGCAGTTCTTC. Its protein is CASSLSGVYNEQFF.

The chain recombines TRBV15 with TRBJ1-2; TRBD1 might be the D (6 bases). Trimming stripped 4 bases from V and 5 bases from J, with 17 bases between. The CDR3 extends over 15 amino acids. In germline, CDR1 is LNHNV, CDR2 YYDKDF (reference sequence). The CDR3 sequence: CATSIQGQRGYGYTF. The CDR3, as DNA: TGTGCCACCAGCATACAGGGACAACGGGGATATGGCTACACCTTC.

Concerning this clone itself: The CDR3 does not close with the conserved phenylalanine or tryptophan, likely indicating a read error. The DNA is omitted, as the CDR3 cannot be located on it reliably, and the CDR3 follows TCRdb's listing. The chain is built from TRBV5-1 and TRBJ2-3; the table calls TRBD2, which could not be checked here. The length of the CDR3 is 10 amino acids, counting both ends. Germline V gives CDR1 SGHRS, CDR2 YFSETQ. The CDR3 loop is CASSLETEGL.

The chain carries TRBV19 and TRBJ2-1; D is unresolved. This CDR3 contains 15 residues. Germline V gene sequence: CDR1 LNHDA, CDR2 SQIVND (reference sequence). V dropped 2 bases and J dropped 5 bases, with 13 bases sitting between them. CDR3 sequence: CASSIYALGDNEQFF. The CDR3 nucleotides read TGTGCCAGTAGTATATACGCTTTGGGCGACAATGAGCAGTTCTTC.

The chain links TRBV10-3 to TRBJ2-7; 7 bases fit TRBD1. This CDR3 has 13 residues. The germline gives CDR1 ENHRY, CDR2 SYGVKD. The V gene end was trimmed by 2 bases and the J gene end by 6 bases; junction bases not matched to a gene: 4. DNA of the CDR3: TGTGCCATCAGTGAGAGGACAGGAGCCGAGCAGTACTTC. This gives the protein CAISERTGAEQYF.

The chain couples TRBV4-3 to TRBJ1-2; D not resolved. With 0 bases removed from V and 8 bases from J, the gap between germline ends came to 13 bases. CDR1 is LGHNA, CDR2 YSLEER, per germline. The CDR3 is 14 amino acids. The CDR3 protein is CASSQDSAGNGYTF. Written as DNA, the CDR3 is TGCGCCAGCAGCCAAGATTCGGCGGGGAACGGCTACACCTTC.

This clone is a singleton in its sample. The chain couples TRBV27 to TRBJ1-2; tentative D call: TRBD1 (5 bases). The CDR3 sequence is 13 residues long. Germline assignment: CDR1 MNHEY and CDR2 SMNVEV (reference sequence). Trimming removed 6 bases from V and 8 bases from J, with 16 bases in between. The CDR3 spells CASSPGGVRGYTF. The DNA for the CDR3 is TGTGCCAGCAGCCCTGGGGGGGTACGGGGCTACACCTTC.

V is TRBV25-1 and J is TRBJ1-2; no reliable D call. Germline V gene sequence: CDR1 MGHDK, CDR2 SYGVNS. Trimming left V 5 bases short and J 7 bases short, with 17 bases between. CDR3 length: 14 amino acids. CDR3 sequence (DNA): TGTGCCAGCAGTCCCAGGACTGGGAACGGTGGCTACACCTTC. This sequence encodes CASSPRTGNGGYTF.

Here the CDR3 DNA reads TGTGCCAGCAGTGAAAGCGAGGGGGAGGGCTCCTACGAGCAGTACTTC. Protein: CASSESEGEGSYEQYF. The chain employs TRBV25-1 and TRBJ2-7, with a tentative D call TRBD2 (7 bases). The germline V and J ends were trimmed by 2 bases and 0 bases, with 14 bases remaining between them. Germline values: CDR1 MGHDK, CDR2 SYGVNS. This CDR3 spans 16 amino acids.